This entry describes one TCR beta chain. Its antigen is not identified. This sample stems from a study of shared clonotypes between healthy human individuals. Findings and limits, study-wide: Sequencing of the sorted subsets was shown by rarefaction to be incomplete despite large depth.

Replicate PCRs for sorted subsets used 200 ng DNA; this equaled about 30,000 T cell genomes. Assay: immunoSEQ multiplex PCR; the TCRdb copy retains only in-frame clones and omits some. The profile shows more than 850,000 clones, around three quarters of them singletons. This TCR came from a man between 18 and 35 years old in good health. Some clones in this sample may be carry-over from other donors' samples. Sequencing was done on a sample of memory CD4+ T cells from PBMCs. Subset in this sample: CD45RA-negative fraction.

This CDR3 reads CSVAYEGTGREKLFF. CDR3 DNA: TGCAGCGTTGCCTATGAGGGGACAGGACGAGAAAAACTGTTTTTT. This chain uses TRBV29-1 with TRBJ1-4; 8 nucleotides match TRBD1. The CDR3 consists of 15 residues. Germline loops: CDR1 SQVTM, CDR2 ANQGSEA. Unmatched junction bases numbered 12, after V lost 4 bases and J lost 8 bases.